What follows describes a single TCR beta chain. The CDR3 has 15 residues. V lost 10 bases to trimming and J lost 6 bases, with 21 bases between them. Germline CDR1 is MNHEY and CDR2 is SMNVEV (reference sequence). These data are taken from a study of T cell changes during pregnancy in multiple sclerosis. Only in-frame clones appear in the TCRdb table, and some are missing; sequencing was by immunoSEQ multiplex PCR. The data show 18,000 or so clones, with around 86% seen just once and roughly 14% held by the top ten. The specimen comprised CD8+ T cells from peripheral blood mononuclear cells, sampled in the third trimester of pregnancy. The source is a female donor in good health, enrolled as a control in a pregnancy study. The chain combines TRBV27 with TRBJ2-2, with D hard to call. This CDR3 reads CATSNGQALAGELFF. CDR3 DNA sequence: TGTGCCACCTCCAATGGGCAGGCCCTGGCCGGGGAGCTGTTTTTT.